The 13 T cell receptor beta chains reported below all come from one sample, sequenced in a study of blood T cell repertoires in COVID-19. The repertoire was sequenced with immunoSEQ multiplex PCR; TCRdb's copy has only in-frame clones and lacks some. The sample lists about 180,000 clones; 87% were seen once. The sample comprised peripheral blood. All receptors derive from a man between 35 and 55 years old with active or convalescent COVID-19.

The chain carries TRBV27 and TRBJ1-5; 9 bases map to TRBD1. The CDR3 is 15 residues long. V lost 4 bases, J lost 2 bases, and 3 bases stayed unmatched. Germline V gene lookup returns CDR1 MNHEY and CDR2 SMNVEV (reference sequence). The CDR3 loop is CASSSTGGGNQPQHF. The CDR3 region has the DNA TGTGCCAGCAGTTCGACAGGGGGAGGCAATCAGCCCCAGCATTTT.

V gene TRBV4-2 combines with J gene TRBJ1-3, with D possibly matching TRBD1 (5 bases). V lost 1 base and J lost 3, with 16 bases in between. The germline V gene encodes CDR1 LGHNA and CDR2 YNFKEQ. The CDR3 is 17 amino acids. The CDR3 region has the DNA TGTGCCAGCAGCCAAGGAAGGGGCGGAGGGAGTGGAAACACCATATATTTT. Amino acid sequence: CASSQGRGGGSGNTIYF.

The chain has TRBV7-2 and TRBJ1-1; 10 bases match TRBD1. Losses at the gene ends were 5 bases for V and 6 bases for J; bases not matched to a gene: 12. Germline-derived CDR1 and CDR2 are SGHTA and FQGNSA. The CDR3 length is 16 residues. The CDR3 reads CASSLLRDRGSAEAFF. The CDR3 coding sequence is TGTGCCAGCAGCCTTCTCCGGGACAGGGGTAGCGCTGAAGCTTTCTTT.

This clone was detected only once. The chain joins TRBV28 to TRBJ1-1; 7 bases are a match to TRBD1. Unmatched junction bases numbered 4, after V lost 0 bases and J lost 6 bases. The CDR3 covers 14 residues. CDR1 and CDR2 (germline): MDHEN, SYDVKM. CDR3 sequence: CASSLWKDRAEAFF. The CDR3 DNA reads as TGTGCCAGCAGTTTATGGAAAGACAGGGCTGAAGCTTTCTTT.

V usage is TRBV4-3 and J usage is TRBJ1-4, with unresolved D. Germline V gene sequence: CDR1 LGHNA, CDR2 YSLEER. Trimming removed 6 bases from V and 8 bases from J, with 16 bases in between. The CDR3 totals 14 residues. The DNA for the CDR3 is TGCGCCAGCAGTCGGTCTCTAGGAGGGGAAAAACTGTTTTTT. Encoded protein: CASSRSLGGEKLFF.

This clone was counted a single time. The rearrangement uses TRBV3-1 (or the pseudogene TRBV3-2) and TRBJ1-2; D uncertain. Germline V gene data show CDR1 as LGHDT and CDR2 as YNNKEL (reference sequence). The length of the CDR3 is 13 residues. With 0 bases removed from V and 10 bases from J, the gap between germline ends came to 12 bases. CDR3 region: CASSQDLGLYYTF. CDR3 DNA sequence: TGTGCCAGCAGCCAAGATTTGGGCCTCTACTACACCTTC.

The chain carries TRBV28 and TRBJ2-1; 7 nucleotides line up with TRBD1. V was clipped by 1 base and J by 7 bases; unmatched bases: 10. The CDR3 consists of 16 residues. Germline V gene lookup returns CDR1 MDHEN and CDR2 SYDVKM. The CDR3 protein is CASSLLVSTGMNEQFF. CDR3 bases: TGTGCCAGCAGTTTATTAGTATCGACAGGGATGAATGAGCAGTTCTTC.

CDR3 sequence (DNA): TGTGCCAGCAGCTTAACGCCAGGGGGCGGGGAGACCCAGTACTTC. Amino acid sequence: CASSLTPGGGETQYF. This sequence joins TRBV7-2 and TRBJ2-5, with 8 bases fitting TRBD1. Losses at the gene ends were 2 bases for V and 5 bases for J; bases not matched to a gene: 7. The CDR3 is made up of 15 amino acids. Looked up from germline, CDR1 is SGHTA and CDR2 is FQGNSA. The complete variable domain, with remaining parts taken from reference TRBV7-2 and TRBJ2-5, reads GAGVSQSPSNKVTEKGKDVELRCDPISGHTALYWYRQSLGQGLEFLIYFQGNSAPDKSGLPSDRFSAERTGGSVSTLTIQRTQQEDSAVYLCASSLTPGGGETQYFGPGTRLLVL.

V usage is TRBV4-3 and J usage is TRBJ2-1, with TRBD1 identical over 8 bases. CDR1 LGHNA and CDR2 YSLEER come from the germline V gene. J lost 1 base, V lost 1 base, and 0 bases had no gene match. This CDR3 has 15 amino acids. As DNA, the CDR3 is TGCGCCAGCAGCCAAGGACAGGGGTCCTACAATGAGCAGTTCTTC. Translation gives CASSQGQGSYNEQFF.

The chain joins TRBV2 to TRBJ1-2, with D perhaps matching TRBD1 (5 bases). The ends were cut back, 2 bases at V and 7 bases at J, with 11 bases in the middle. This CDR3 spans 13 amino acids. Germline CDR1 is SNHLY and CDR2 is FYNNEI. The CDR3 DNA reads as TGTGCCAGCAGTGAACTAGGGGATTCTGGCTACACCTTC. Amino acids: CASSELGDSGYTF.

The chain employs TRBV4-1 and TRBJ1-3; D not resolved. The CDR3 runs to 16 residues. V lost 4 bases, J lost 1 base, and 14 bases lay in between. The germline V gene encodes CDR1 MGHRA and CDR2 YSYEKL. The DNA for the CDR3 is TGCGCCAGCAGCCCCCAAGGCGGGGTATCTGGAAACACCATATATTTT. It encodes CASSPQGGVSGNTIYF.

The CDR3 DNA sequence: TGCGCCAGCAGCCCTTGGACAGGTTTACAAGAGACCCAGTACTTC. This gives the protein CASSPWTGLQETQYF. The chain links TRBV5-1 to TRBJ2-5; TRBD1 aligns across 7 bases. This CDR3 spans 15 amino acids. CDR1 and CDR2 from the germline V gene are SGHRS and YFSETQ. The ends lost 4 bases at V and 2 bases at J; junction bases unmatched: 8.

This clone is a singleton in its sample. The chain's CDR3 is CAWSPRRGNTEAFF. The CDR3 DNA follows: TGTGCCTGGAGTCCTCGAAGGGGAAACACTGAAGCTTTCTTT. The chain carries TRBV30 and TRBJ1-1, with D possibly TRBD1 on 5 matching bases. The V gene's germline CDR1 is GTSNPN and CDR2 SVGIG (reference sequence). With 2 bases removed from V and 2 bases from J, the gap between germline ends came to 12 bases. This CDR3 comprises 14 residues.